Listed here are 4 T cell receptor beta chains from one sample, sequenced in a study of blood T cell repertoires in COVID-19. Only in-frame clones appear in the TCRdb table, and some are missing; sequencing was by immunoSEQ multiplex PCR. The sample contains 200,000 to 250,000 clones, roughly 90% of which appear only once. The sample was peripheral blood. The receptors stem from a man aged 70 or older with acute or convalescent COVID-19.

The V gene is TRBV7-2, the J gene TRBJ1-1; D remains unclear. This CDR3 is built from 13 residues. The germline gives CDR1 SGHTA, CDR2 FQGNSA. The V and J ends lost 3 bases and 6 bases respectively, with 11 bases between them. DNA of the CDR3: TGTGCCAGCAGCTTTATACAGTGGGCTGAAGCTTTCTTT. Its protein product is CASSFIQWAEAFF.

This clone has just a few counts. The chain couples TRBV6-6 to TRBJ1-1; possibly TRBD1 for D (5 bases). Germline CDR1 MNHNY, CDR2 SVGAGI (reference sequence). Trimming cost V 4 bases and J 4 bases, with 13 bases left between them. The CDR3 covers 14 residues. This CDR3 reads CASSSTVRATEAFF. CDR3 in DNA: TGTGCCAGCAGTTCGACAGTTCGGGCCACTGAAGCTTTCTTT.

The CDR3 DNA is TGTGCCAGCAGCTTAGGGTACTCGGGAGGCGGATACAATGAGCAGTTCTTC. Amino acids: CASSLGYSGGGYNEQFF. The rearrangement joins TRBV11-3 to TRBJ2-1; TRBD2 agrees at 7 bases. The V gene end was trimmed by 1 base and the J gene end by 4 bases; junction bases not matched to a gene: 10. The CDR3 consists of 17 residues. CDR1 and CDR2 (germline): SGHNT, YENEEA. The full variable domain, completed using reference TRBV11-3 and TRBJ2-1, is EAGVVQSPRYKIIEKKQPVAFWCNPISGHNTLYWYLQNLGQGPELLIRYENEEAVDDSQLPKDRFSAERLKGVDSTLKIQPAELGDSAVYLCASSLGYSGGGYNEQFFGPGTRLTVL.

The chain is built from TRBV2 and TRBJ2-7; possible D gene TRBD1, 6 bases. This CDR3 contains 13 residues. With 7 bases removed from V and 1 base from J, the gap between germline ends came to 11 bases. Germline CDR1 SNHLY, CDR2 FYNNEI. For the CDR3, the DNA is TGTGCCAGCAAAAACCAGGGGTCCTACGAGCAGTACTTC. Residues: CASKNQGSYEQYF.